Listed here is a single T cell receptor (beta chain). Researchers used genomic DNA as the template to profile TCR beta VDJ and CDR3. TCRdb used MiXCR to reprocess the reads, holding one entry per CDR3 protein. The table lists about 130,000 distinct CDR3 sequences, around 48% of them singletons. The sample is drawn from a study of CD8+CD57+ T cells in acquired aplastic anemia. The V segment lost 9 bases and the J segment 5 bases; nucleotides outside the gene matches: 2. The CDR3 has 11 residues. Germline CDR1 MRHNA, CDR2 SNTAGT. The rearrangement joins TRBV6-4 to TRBJ2-3; 7 bases line up with TRBD1. The sequence derives from a human donor in good health, serving as a control. The sequenced sample was sorted CD4+, CD8+, or CD8+CD57+ T cells (not recorded which) from PBMCs. The CDR3 sequence is CARGGQDTQYF. CDR3 nucleotide sequence: TGTGCCAGAGGGGGCCAAGATACGCAGTATTTT.